In its sample, the clone carrying this TCR beta chain was seen a few times. Its specificity is unknown. The ends were cut back, 3 bases at V and 7 bases at J, with 13 bases in the middle. This CDR3 comprises 14 residues. The record originates from a study of T cells after yellow fever vaccination. Study results and limitations: Just a small share of clonotypes turned up in the CD4 compartment as well as the CD8 compartment. FACS-sorted repertoires could contain abundant clonotypes contaminating from the bulk population. At 96% for CD4 and about 87% for CD8, most primary-vaccination clones showed up again after the booster.

5'RACE template switching produced TCR cDNA carrying a universal primer site and UMIs. MiXCR was run by TCRdb on the 5' RACE reads, yielding one entry per CDR3 protein. The sample lists 450,000 to 550,000 distinct CDR3 sequences; 20% to 25% were seen once. This chain joins TRBV12-3 or TRBV12-4 and TRBJ2-4, with no clear D. The specimen was PBMCs, collected about 20 days after the first yellow fever vaccination. The TCR comes from a man aged 18 to 30 who received the YFV17D yellow fever vaccine. For the CDR3, the DNA is TGTGCCAGCAGTTTCCCGGGTATCAGGAACATTCAGTACTTC. The encoded protein is CASSFPGIRNIQYF.